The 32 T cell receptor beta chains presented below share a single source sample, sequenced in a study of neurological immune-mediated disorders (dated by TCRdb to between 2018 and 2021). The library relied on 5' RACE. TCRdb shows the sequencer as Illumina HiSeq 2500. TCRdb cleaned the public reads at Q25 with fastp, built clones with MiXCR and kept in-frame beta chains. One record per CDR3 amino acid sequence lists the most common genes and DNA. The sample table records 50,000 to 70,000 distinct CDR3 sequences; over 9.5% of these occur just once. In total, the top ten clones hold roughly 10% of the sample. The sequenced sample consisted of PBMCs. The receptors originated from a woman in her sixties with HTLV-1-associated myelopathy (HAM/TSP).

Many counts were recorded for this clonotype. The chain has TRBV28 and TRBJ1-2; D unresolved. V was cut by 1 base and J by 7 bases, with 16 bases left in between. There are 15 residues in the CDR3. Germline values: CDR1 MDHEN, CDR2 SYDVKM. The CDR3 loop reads CASSLSYPEVGGYTF. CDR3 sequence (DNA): TGTGCCAGCAGTTTATCGTATCCCGAGGTCGGTGGCTACACCTTC.

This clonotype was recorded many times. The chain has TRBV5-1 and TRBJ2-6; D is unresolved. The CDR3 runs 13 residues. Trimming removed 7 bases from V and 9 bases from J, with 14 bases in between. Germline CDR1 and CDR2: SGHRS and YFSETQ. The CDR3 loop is CASGSGSDNVLTF. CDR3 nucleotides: TGCGCCAGCGGGTCCGGTTCGGACAACGTCCTGACTTTC.

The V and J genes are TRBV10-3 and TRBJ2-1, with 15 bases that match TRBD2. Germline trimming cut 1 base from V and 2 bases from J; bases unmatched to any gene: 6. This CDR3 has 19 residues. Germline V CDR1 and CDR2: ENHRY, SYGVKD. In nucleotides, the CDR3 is TGTGCCATCAGTGAGTTCGGACTAGCGGGAGGGCAGGCCTACAATGAGCAGTTCTTC. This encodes CAISEFGLAGGQAYNEQFF.

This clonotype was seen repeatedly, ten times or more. In DNA, the CDR3 is TGCGCCAGCAGCCCAAGGACTTCTACTTCCTACGAGCAGTACTTC. It yields the protein CASSPRTSTSYEQYF. This rearrangement joins TRBV5-1 to TRBJ2-7, with D possibly matching TRBD2 (5 bases). The CDR3 is 15 amino acids. Germline V CDR1 and CDR2: SGHRS, YFSETQ. V lost 4 bases, J lost 1 base, and 15 bases lay in between. The full variable domain, rest sourced from reference TRBV5-1 and TRBJ2-7, is KAGVTQTPRYLIKTRGQQVTLSCSPISGHRSVSWYQQTPGQGLQFLFEYFSETQRNKGNFPGRFSGRQFSNSRSEMNVSTLELGDSALYLCASSPRTSTSYEQYFGPGTRLTVT.

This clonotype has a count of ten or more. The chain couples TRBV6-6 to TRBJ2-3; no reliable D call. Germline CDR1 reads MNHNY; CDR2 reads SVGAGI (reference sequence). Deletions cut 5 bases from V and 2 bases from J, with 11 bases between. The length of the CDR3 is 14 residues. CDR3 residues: CASSDFASTDTQYF. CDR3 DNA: TGTGCCAGCAGTGACTTTGCCTCCACAGATACGCAGTATTTT.

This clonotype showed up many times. CDR3 DNA sequence: TGTGCCAGCAGTGAAGCGGGATCTGAGCAGTACTTC. Translating gives CASSEAGSEQYF. The chain employs TRBV6-1 and TRBJ2-7; D gene uncertain. The CDR3 extends over 12 amino acids. Germline V CDR1 and CDR2: MNHNS, SASEGT. V was shortened by 0 bases and J by 7 bases, with 7 bases between the two germline ends.

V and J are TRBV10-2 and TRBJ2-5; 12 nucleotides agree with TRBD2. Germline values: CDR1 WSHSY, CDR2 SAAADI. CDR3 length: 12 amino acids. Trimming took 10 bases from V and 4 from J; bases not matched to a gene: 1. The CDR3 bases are TGCGCCACGGGACTAGCGGGAGAGACCCAGTACTTC. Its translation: CATGLAGETQYF.

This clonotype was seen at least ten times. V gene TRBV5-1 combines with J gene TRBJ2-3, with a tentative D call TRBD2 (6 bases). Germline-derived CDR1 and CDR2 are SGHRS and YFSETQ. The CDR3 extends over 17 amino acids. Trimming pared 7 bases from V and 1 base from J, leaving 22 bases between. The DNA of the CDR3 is TGCGCCAGCGGGGAACCGCTGGCGGGAACGGGCACAGATACGCAGTATTTT. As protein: CASGEPLAGTGTDTQYF.

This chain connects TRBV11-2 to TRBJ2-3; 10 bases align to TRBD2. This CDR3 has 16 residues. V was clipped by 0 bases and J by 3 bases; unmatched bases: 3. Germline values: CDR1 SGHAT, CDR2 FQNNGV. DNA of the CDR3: TGTGCCAGCAGCTTAGAGCCTAGCGGGAGTACAGATACGCAGTATTTT. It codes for CASSLEPSGSTDTQYF.

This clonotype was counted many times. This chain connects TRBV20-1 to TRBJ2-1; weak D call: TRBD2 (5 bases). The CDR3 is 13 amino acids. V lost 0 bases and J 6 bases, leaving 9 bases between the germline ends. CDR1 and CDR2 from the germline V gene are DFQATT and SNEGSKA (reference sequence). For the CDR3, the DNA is TGCAGTGCTAGAGATGGAACTAGCAATGAGCAGTTCTTC. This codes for CSARDGTSNEQFF.

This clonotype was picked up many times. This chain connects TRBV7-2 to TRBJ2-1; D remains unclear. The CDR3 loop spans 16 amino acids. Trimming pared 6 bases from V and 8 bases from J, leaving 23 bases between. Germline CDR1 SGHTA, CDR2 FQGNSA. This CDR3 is CASSFPYVRWMDEQFF. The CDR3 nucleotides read TGTGCCAGCAGTTTCCCTTACGTGCGATGGATGGATGAGCAGTTCTTC.

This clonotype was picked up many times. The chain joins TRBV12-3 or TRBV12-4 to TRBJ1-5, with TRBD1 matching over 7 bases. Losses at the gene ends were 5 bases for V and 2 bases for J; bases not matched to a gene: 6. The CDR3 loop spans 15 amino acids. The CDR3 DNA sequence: TGTGCCAGCAGTCGAACAGGGGAGGGCAATCAGCCCCAGCATTTT. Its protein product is CASSRTGEGNQPQHF.

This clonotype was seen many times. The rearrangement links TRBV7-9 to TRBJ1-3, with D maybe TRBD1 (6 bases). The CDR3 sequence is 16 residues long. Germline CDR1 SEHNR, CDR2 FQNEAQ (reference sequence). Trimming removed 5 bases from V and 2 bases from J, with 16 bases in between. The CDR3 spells CASSIQGAHTGNTIYF. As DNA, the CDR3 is TGTGCCAGCAGCATACAGGGAGCTCATACTGGAAACACCATATATTTT. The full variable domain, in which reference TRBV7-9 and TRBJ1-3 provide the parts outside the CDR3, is DTGVSQNPRHKITKRGQNVTFRCDPISEHNRLYWYRQTLGQGPEFLTYFQNEAQLEKSRLLSDRFSAERPKGSFSTLEIQRTEQGDSAMYLCASSIQGAHTGNTIYFGEGSWLTVV.

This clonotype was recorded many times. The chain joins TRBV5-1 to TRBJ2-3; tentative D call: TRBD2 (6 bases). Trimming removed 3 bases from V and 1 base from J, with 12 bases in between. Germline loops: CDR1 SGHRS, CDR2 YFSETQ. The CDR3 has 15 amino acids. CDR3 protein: CASSYTGVGTDTQYF. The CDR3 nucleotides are TGCGCCAGCAGCTATACGGGAGTCGGCACAGATACGCAGTATTTT.

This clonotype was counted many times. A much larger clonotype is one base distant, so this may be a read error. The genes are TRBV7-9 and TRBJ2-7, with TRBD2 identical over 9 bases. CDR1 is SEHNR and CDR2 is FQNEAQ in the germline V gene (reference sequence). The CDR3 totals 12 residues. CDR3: CASTLAGAEQYF. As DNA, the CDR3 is TGTGCCAGCACCTTAGCGGGAGCCGAGCAGTACTTC.

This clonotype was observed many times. CDR3 region: CASSLGLGVTDTQYF. Written as DNA, the CDR3 is TGTGCCAGCAGTTTGGGACTAGGGGTGACAGATACGCAGTATTTT. The chain is built from TRBV27 and TRBJ2-3; 8 bases agree with TRBD2. Germline-derived CDR1 and CDR2 are MNHEY and SMNVEV (reference sequence). The length of the CDR3 is 15 residues. V lost 3 bases to trimming and J lost 3 bases; unmatched junction nucleotides: 5.

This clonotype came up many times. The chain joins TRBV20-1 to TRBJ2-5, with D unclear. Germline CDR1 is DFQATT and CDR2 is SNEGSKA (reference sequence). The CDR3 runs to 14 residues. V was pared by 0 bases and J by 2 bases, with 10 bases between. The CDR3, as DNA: TGCAGTGCTAGAGATCTCTGGGCGCAAGAGACCCAGTACTTC. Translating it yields CSARDLWAQETQYF.

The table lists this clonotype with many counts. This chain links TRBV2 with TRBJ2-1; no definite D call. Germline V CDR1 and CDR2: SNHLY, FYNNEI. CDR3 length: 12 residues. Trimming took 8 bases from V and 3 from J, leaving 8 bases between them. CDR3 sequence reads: CASARVYNEQFF. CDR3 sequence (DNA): TGTGCCAGCGCCCGGGTCTACAATGAGCAGTTCTTC.

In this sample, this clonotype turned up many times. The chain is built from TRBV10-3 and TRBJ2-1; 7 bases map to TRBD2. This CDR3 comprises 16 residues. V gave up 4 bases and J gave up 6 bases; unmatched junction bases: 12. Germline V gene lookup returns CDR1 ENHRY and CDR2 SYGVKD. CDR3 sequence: CAISGSLAGVSNEQFF. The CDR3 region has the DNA TGTGCCATCAGTGGAAGCCTGGCGGGAGTTTCCAATGAGCAGTTCTTC.

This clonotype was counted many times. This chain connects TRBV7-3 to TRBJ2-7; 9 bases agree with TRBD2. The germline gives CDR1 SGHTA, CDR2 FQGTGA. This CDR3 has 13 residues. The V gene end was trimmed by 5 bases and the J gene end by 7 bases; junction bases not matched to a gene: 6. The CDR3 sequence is CASSRAGGGEQYF. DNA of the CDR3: TGTGCCAGCAGCAGGGCGGGAGGGGGGGAGCAGTACTTC.

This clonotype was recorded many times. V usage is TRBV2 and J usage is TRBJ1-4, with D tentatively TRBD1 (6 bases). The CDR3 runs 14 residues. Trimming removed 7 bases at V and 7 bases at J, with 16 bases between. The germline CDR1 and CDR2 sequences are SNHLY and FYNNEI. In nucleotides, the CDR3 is TGTGCCAGCACCCGGGCAGGGGCGGGTGAAAAACTGTTTTTT. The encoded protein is CASTRAGAGEKLFF.

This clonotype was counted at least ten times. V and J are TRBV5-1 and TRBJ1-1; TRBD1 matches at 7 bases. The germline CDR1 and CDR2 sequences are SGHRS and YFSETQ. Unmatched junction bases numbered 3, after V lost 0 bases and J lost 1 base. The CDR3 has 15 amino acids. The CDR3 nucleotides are TGCGCCAGCAGCTTGGGAACAGGGGCGAACACTGAAGCTTTCTTT. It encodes CASSLGTGANTEAFF. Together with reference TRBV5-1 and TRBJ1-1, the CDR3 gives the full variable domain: KAGVTQTPRYLIKTRGQQVTLSCSPISGHRSVSWYQQTPGQGLQFLFEYFSETQRNKGNFPGRFSGRQFSNSRSEMNVSTLELGDSALYLCASSLGTGANTEAFFGQGTRLTVV.

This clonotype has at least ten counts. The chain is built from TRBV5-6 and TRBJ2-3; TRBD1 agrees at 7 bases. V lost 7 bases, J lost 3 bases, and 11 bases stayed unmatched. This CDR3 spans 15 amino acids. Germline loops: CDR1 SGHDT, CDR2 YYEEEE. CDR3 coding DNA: TGTGCCAGCGCTGGGACAGTGAGTAATACAGATACGCAGTATTTT. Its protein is CASAGTVSNTDTQYF.

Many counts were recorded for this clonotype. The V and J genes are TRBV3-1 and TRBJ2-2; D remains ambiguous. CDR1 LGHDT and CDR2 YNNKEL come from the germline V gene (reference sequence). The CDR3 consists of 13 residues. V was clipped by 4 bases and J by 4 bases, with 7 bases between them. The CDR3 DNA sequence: TGTGCCAGCAGCCGGCTCCGCACCGGGGAGCTGTTTTTT. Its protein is CASSRLRTGELFF.

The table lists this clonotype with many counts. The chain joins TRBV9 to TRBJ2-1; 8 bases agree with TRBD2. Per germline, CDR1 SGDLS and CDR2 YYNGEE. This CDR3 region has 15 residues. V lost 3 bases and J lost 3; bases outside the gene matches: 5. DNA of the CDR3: TGTGCCAGCAGCGGACTAGCGCCAGTCTACAATGAGCAGTTCTTC. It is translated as CASSGLAPVYNEQFF. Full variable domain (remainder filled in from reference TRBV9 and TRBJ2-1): DSGVTQTPKHLITATGQRVTLRCSPRSGDLSVYWYQQSLDQGLQFLIQYYNGEERAKGNILERFSAQQFPDLHSELNLSSLELGDSALYFCASSGLAPVYNEQFFGPGTRLTVL.

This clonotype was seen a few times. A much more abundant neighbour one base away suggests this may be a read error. Written as DNA, the CDR3 is TGTGCCAGCAGTTTTTCCCCGGGACAGACCTACGAGCTGTACTTC. It translates to CASSFSPGQTYELYF. The V call is TRBV27, the J call TRBJ2-7, with 7 positions matching TRBD1. CDR1 and CDR2 from the germline V gene are MNHEY and SMNVEV (reference sequence). CDR3 length equals 15 residues.

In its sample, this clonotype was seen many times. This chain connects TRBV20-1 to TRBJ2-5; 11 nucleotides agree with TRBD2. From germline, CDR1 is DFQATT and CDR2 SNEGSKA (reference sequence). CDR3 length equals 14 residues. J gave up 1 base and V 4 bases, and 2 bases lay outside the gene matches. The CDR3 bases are TGCAGTGCTACCGGGACTAGCGGCCAAGAGACCCAGTACTTC. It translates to CSATGTSGQETQYF.

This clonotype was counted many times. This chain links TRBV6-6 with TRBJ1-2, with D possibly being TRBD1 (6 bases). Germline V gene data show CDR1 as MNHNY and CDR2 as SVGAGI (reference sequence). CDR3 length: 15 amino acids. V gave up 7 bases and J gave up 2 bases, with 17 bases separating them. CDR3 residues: CASTSWSQGNYGYTF. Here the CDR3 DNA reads TGTGCCAGCACCTCTTGGAGTCAGGGGAACTATGGCTACACCTTC.

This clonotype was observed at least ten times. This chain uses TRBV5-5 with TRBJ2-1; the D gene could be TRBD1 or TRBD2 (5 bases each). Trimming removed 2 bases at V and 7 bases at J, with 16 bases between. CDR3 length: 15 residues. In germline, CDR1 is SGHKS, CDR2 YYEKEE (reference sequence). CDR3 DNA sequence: TGTGCCAGCAGCTTTTGGGGGAGAGGTAGGAATGAGCAGTTCTTC. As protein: CASSFWGRGRNEQFF.

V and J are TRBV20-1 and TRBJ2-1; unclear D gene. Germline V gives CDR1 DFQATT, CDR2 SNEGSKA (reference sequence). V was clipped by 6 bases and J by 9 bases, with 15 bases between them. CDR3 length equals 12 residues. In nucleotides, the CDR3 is TGCAGTGCCCCCGCAGGTCAGCCTGAGCAGTTCTTC. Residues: CSAPAGQPEQFF.

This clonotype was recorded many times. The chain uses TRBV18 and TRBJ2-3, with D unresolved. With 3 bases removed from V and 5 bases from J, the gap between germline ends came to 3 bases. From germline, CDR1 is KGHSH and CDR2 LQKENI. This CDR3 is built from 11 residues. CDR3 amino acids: CASSPQDTQYF. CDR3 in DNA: TGTGCCAGCTCACCTCAAGATACGCAGTATTTT.

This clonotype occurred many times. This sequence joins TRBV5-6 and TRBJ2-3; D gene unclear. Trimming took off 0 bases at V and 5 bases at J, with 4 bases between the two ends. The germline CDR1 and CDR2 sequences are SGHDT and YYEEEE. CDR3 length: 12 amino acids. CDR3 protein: CASSLVIDTQYF. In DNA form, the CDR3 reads TGTGCCAGCAGCTTGGTTATAGATACGCAGTATTTT.